One sample yielded the 6 T cell receptor beta chains listed below, sequenced in a study of T cells after yellow fever vaccination. TCRdb re-analysed the 5' RACE reads in MiXCR, keeping a single row per CDR3 protein. This sample has 510,000 or so distinct CDR3 sequences, with about 19% found just once. The sample here was PBMCs, taken 15 days after the yellow fever booster vaccination. These receptors came from a young man who received the YFV17D yellow fever vaccine.

This clonotype was seen many times. The chain is built from TRBV28 and TRBJ2-7; 7 nucleotides align to TRBD1. Germline V gives CDR1 MDHEN, CDR2 SYDVKM. There are 13 residues in the CDR3. V lost 6 bases and J lost 0; bases outside the gene matches: 2. For the CDR3, the DNA is TGTGCCAGCAGGACAGGGAACTCCTACGAGCAGTACTTC. Its translation: CASRTGNSYEQYF.

This clonotype was detected a few times. This chain links TRBV12-3 or TRBV12-4 with TRBJ2-2; D remains ambiguous. This CDR3 has 14 residues. The ends were cut back, 7 bases at V and 6 bases at J, with 15 bases in the middle. CDR3 coding DNA: TGTGCCAGCACAAACGCAGATATATCCGGGGAGCTGTTTTTT. Protein: CASTNADISGELFF.

V and J are TRBV4-3 and TRBJ1-2; maybe TRBD1 (5 bases). The CDR3 contains 13 residues. Trimming removed 1 base from V and 8 bases from J, with 11 bases in between. The germline V gene encodes CDR1 LGHNA and CDR2 YSLEER. CDR3 nucleotide sequence: TGCGCCAGCAGCCAAGTCACAGGCTCCGGCTACACCTTC. The encoded protein is CASSQVTGSGYTF.

The rearrangement joins TRBV12-3 or TRBV12-4 to TRBJ2-4; 9 positions match TRBD2. CDR3 length equals 12 residues. V shed 7 bases and J 7 bases; nucleotides not matched to a gene: 2. CDR3 in amino acids: CASTSGRNIQYF. The CDR3 nucleotides read TGTGCCAGCACCAGCGGGAGGAACATTCAGTACTTC.

This clonotype appeared a few times. The chain recombines TRBV5-1 with TRBJ2-2; perhaps TRBD1 as D (6 bases). The V gene lost 1 base and the J gene lost 4 bases, with 14 bases spanning the gap. Germline lookup yields CDR1 SGHRS and CDR2 YFSETQ. This CDR3 has 16 residues. CDR3 region: CASSLTGRGTTGELFF. Written as DNA, the CDR3 is TGCGCCAGCAGCTTGACAGGGAGAGGTACCACCGGGGAGCTGTTTTTT.

V and J are TRBV18 and TRBJ1-2; TRBD1 matches 11 bases. V dropped 8 bases and J dropped 8; count of bases not matched to a gene: 10. Germline V gene data show CDR1 as KGHSH and CDR2 as LQKENI. This CDR3 has 14 amino acids. The CDR3 DNA reads as TGTGCCAGCGGAGCATCGGGACAGGGGGAAGGCTACACCTTC. The encoded protein is CASGASGQGEGYTF.